The TCR beta chain described here comes from a study of cytomegalovirus exposure and HLA in healthy donors (dated by TCRdb to 2016 to 2017). Regarding the research as a whole: In an earlier analysis of some 610 of the donors, approximately 260 Gb of sequence data and 117 million unique TCR beta sequences from 180 million or so T cells were reported. Roughly 300 gigabases of sequencing data and 91 million or so unique TCR sequences made up an early release that covered nearly 650 HLA-typed donors. The genetic ancestry cluster associated with self-reported Caucasian donors included roughly four fifths of the approximately 410 genotyped donors. The study was designed to test whether signatures of past pathogen exposure could be identified by cataloging public T cell receptors. The study profiled the T cell repertoires of under 700 subjects by immunosequencing and related them to cytomegalovirus serostatus. Besides the first cohort of around 700 subjects, a separate validation cohort made up of over 100 different subjects was used. High-throughput TCR immunosequencing, statistical association of individual TCRs with disease status, and machine learning were combined to predict cytomegalovirus infection status. A later analysis re-examined previously published TCR beta repertoires from more than 600 donors and added high-resolution HLA genotyping to investigate patterns of TCR occurrence. In the later analysis, no new phenotypic data were used to find candidate immune exposures; instead, reliance was placed on TCR beta sequences and their occurrence across donors. To decide whether each TCR beta V gene segment behaved as functional or pseudogenic, an earlier analysis of some 600 of the donors relied on high-throughput TCR beta sequencing. Donor age, sex, ethnicity and CMV serostatus were compiled alongside the repertoire data. A later genetic analysis took genome-wide SNP genotypes for about three fifths of the roughly 700 donors and used that subset as a discovery cohort. Every repertoire in the discovery cohort had been generated on one and the same sequencing platform. Both class I and class II loci were covered by HLA typing, at four-digit resolution. Typing coverage varied by locus: roughly 620-640 donors for A, B, C, DRB1 and DQB1; about 520 for DQA1; some 610 for DPA1; fewer than 480 for DPB1. Several DR-DQ haplotypes were treated as single units for association and clustering because of strong linkage in the cohort. Across roughly 420 genotyped donors of the cohort, an average of about 240,000 unique TCR beta nucleotide sequences per donor were sequenced, and approximately 17% of those sequences were non-productive. General study outcomes and caveats: Because counts were too low, fewer than 20 rarely observed V segments, including chromosome 9 orphons, were excluded from the earlier analysis of roughly 580 of the donors. A further reported finding was that TCR beta sequences accurately predicted the HLA-A and HLA-B alleles for most subjects in the first cohort. The authors suggested that the approach could potentially be generalized to other disease states and immunological phenotypes. In a later genetic analysis, a missense DCLRE1C variant was associated with V-gene and J-gene trimming of TCR beta chains, and the association was replicated in an independent cohort. Cytomegalovirus status was reported to be diagnosed by the classifier with high specificity and sensitivity in both the original and validation cohorts. While some public TCRs were present in many individuals, most TCR sequences turned up only very rarely across donors. Specific HLA alleles were associated with over 15,000 TCR beta sequences at a false discovery rate of 0.05 in a later analysis. In a later analysis, HLA-associated TCR beta chains showed more clonal expansion and lower generation probabilities than non-associated chains that were equally common. Broadly in line with IMGT annotations, most TCR beta V segments showed up in productive rearrangements about 87% or about 30% of the time in an earlier analysis of several hundred of the donors. CMV serostatus was the only immune exposure information available for the cohort. Because HLA typing was unavailable for some donors at each locus, only the typed subset was used in association tests. In a later genetic analysis, fewer N-insertions in productive TCRs were reported among donors in an Asian-associated ancestry cluster than the roughly 700-donor mean. When HLA alleles, especially DR and DQ, strongly co-occurred, TCR associations were difficult to assign to individual alleles. Linkage disequilibrium might explain the correlated functional status among segregating V segments, but an unknown experimental factor could not be ruled out. A group of highly shared sequence variants was considered likely to be a technical artifact of the sequencing pipeline. In the study, around 150 TCR beta chains were listed as associated with cytomegalovirus. The 87-base-pair reads could not distinguish some IMGT-functional V segments, including TRBV6-2 and TRBV6-3, so those segments were excluded. This cohort had only TCR beta chains sequenced, and the lack of alpha or paired-chain data limited which features could be detected. In a later analysis, several top co-occurrence clusters were reported to appear linked to parvovirus B19, influenza, CMV and Epstein-Barr virus. Most CMV-associated TCR beta chains appeared to be HLA-restricted in a later analysis, and the HLA associations seemed to be driven largely by CMV exposure. Presence/absence analyses assumed roughly uniform sequencing depth across donors, an assumption that may not hold. In vitro tests confirmed that a few of the cytomegalovirus-associated TCR beta chains recognize cytomegalovirus antigens. According to a later analysis, TCR association rates differed among HLA loci, with DRB1 alleles showing the most associated TCRs and HLA-C alleles showing the fewest.

This clone occurred once. Its antigen remains undetermined. Nothing much larger sits one base from this clone, and base qualities are not available. The cohort consisted of 666 healthy bone marrow donors. At the time of sampling, all cohort members were nominally healthy, though unrecorded immune exposures were likely present. The donor tested CMV seropositive, placing the donor among the approximately 310 seropositive members of the cohort. Every donor gave a peripheral blood sample, and the peripheral blood mononuclear cells from that sample were used for TCR beta sequencing. The Qiagen DNeasy Blood Extraction Kit was used to extract genomic DNA from the blood cell samples. Measured from the cysteine to the phenylalanine, the CDR3 is 13 residues long. The retained sequence is limited to the CDR3, 39 bases, with the frame set at the first base. V is cut by 6 bases and J by 6 bases, and the space between the germline ends is 14 bases. Looking up the germline V gene yields CDR1 SQVTM and CDR2 ANQGSEA.

The library relied on the immunoSEQ multiplex PCR assay. For the multiplex PCR, a mixture combining 60 forward primers for TCR Vbeta segments and 13 reverse primers for TCR Jbeta segments was used. The CDR3 region of rearranged TCR beta genes was amplified from genomic DNA with a multiplex PCR assay. On the Illumina HiSeq System, the amplified TCR beta libraries were sequenced as 87-base-pair reads. Per the original workflow: A later analysis tallied around 87 million unique TCR beta chains across the 666 repertoires, and around 10 million of those chains were shared by two or more donors. A nearest-neighbor algorithm error-corrected the raw reads and collapsed the reads into unique sequences, merging closely related sequences to remove PCR and sequencing errors. To assign V, D and J gene segments, CDR3 sequences were aligned to IMGT reference sequences. For a sequence to be retained, at least a six-nucleotide match to both a V gene segment and a J gene segment was required. Rearrangements were classified as productive when the CDR3 lacked stop codons and remained in frame with V and J, and all other rearrangements were classified as non-productive. CDR3 was defined according to IMGT convention as the region running from the second conserved V-encoded cysteine to the conserved J-encoded phenylalanine. The earlier analysis of about 610 of the donors excluded sequences that lacked an unambiguous match to a single V gene segment. In an earlier analysis of roughly 600 of the donors, a V segment was called functional when productive rearrangements were above 56.7%, and segregating when the standard deviation between donors exceeded 5%. A statistical classification framework was built for diagnosing cytomegalovirus status from the catalog of TCR beta chain sequences. A later analysis assigned V and J genes by comparing TCR nucleotide sequences with IMGT/GENE-DB human TR gene sequences. The TCRdist pipeline was used in a later analysis to assign CDR3 sequences and most-parsimonious VDJ recombination scenarios. A later analysis defined each TCR beta chain by its CDR3 amino acid sequence plus V-gene family, and excluded reads lacking a unique V-gene family. A later analysis removed 500 to 600 highly shared, low-generation-probability nucleotide sequences to deal with suspected cross-contamination and a sequencing artifact. A later analysis calculated a clonal expansion index for each public chain from normalized within-repertoire ranks of inferred template counts. Generation probabilities in a later analysis came from a VDJ recombination model fitted to out-of-frame rearrangements, and those results were checked against IGoR. In a later analysis, hypergeometric tests were used to score TCR-TCR, TCR-HLA and TCR-CMV co-occurrence, with a repertoire-size bias correction applied to TCR pairs. To estimate false discovery rates, a later analysis permuted the HLA or CMV assignments 20 times. In a later analysis, co-occurring TCRs were grouped using DBSCAN, and TCRdist sequence similarity was added for clustering within HLA-allele-positive subsets. For co-occurrence clustering, repertoires with fewer than 30,000 or more than 120,000 public chains were excluded, along with about five repertoires with anomalous nucleotide sharing. TCRdb obtained this table from immuneACCESS and retained in-frame rearrangements with V and J assigned. These tables miss some clones; where compared with another copy, unresolved V genes account for less than half of the shortfall, and the remainder is unexplained. V and J calls and clone size are as listed in that table; D and trimming were resolved from the DNA. This sample holds roughly 86,000 clones; roughly 73% were observed only once. Approximately 7% of the sample rests with the top ten.

The chain is made from TRBV29-1 and TRBJ2-2, and possibly TRBD2, on 6 matching bases. What was sequenced was PBMCs. The sequence was obtained from a man aged 50-59 years in good health and CMV-seropositive. The bases read TGCAGCGTCCCCTGGGGGGACTCCGGGGAGCTGTTTTTT. Its translation is CSVPWGDSGELFF.